One and the same sample provided the 21 T cell receptor beta chains below, sequenced in a study of OX40 agonist ivuxolimab in advanced cancers. Profiled with immunoSEQ multiplex PCR; TCRdb holds only in-frame clones, not every one. The sample lists 98,000 or so clones, roughly four fifths occurring once. The sequencing here drew on CD4+ or CD8+ T cells sorted from blood, taken in a trial of the OX40 agonist ivuxolimab. The receptor source for this set is an adult with an advanced solid tumor such as melanoma, head and neck, liver or kidney cancer.

The chain carries TRBV6-5 and TRBJ2-2, with D possibly called TRBD1 or TRBD2 (5 bases each). The CDR3 runs 13 residues. Germline CDR1 reads MNHEY; CDR2 reads SVGAGI. V was clipped by 8 bases and J by 1 base, with 8 bases between them. The CDR3 is CASARGNTGELFF. The CDR3 coding sequence is TGTGCCAGCGCGAGGGGGAACACCGGGGAGCTGTTTTTT.

This clone was recorded once. The chain combines TRBV29-1 with TRBJ1-2; D remains unclear. Germline lookup yields CDR1 SQVTM and CDR2 ANQGSEA. There are 12 residues in the CDR3. V was cut by 2 bases and J by 8 bases, with 12 bases left in between. CDR3 bases: TGCAGCGTTGAAAGGGCTCGCGGGGGCTACACCTTC. Amino acids: CSVERARGGYTF.

The rearrangement links TRBV4-2 to TRBJ1-1; 7 bases are a match to TRBD1. This CDR3 has 15 amino acids. J gave up 4 bases and V 4 bases, and 9 bases lay outside the gene matches. CDR1 and CDR2 (germline): LGHNA, YNFKEQ. In DNA, the CDR3 is TGTGCCAGCAGCCCCATCACAGGGGAGGGCACTGAAGCTTTCTTT. This codes for CASSPITGEGTEAFF.

This clone has a handful of counts. The V gene is TRBV5-4, the J gene TRBJ1-2; maybe TRBD1 (5 bases). Germline CDR1 is SGHNT and CDR2 is YYREEE (reference sequence). The length of the CDR3 is 13 residues. The V and J ends lost 1 base and 4 bases respectively, with 8 bases between them. The CDR3 loop reads CASSLTDSYGYTF. CDR3 nucleotides: TGTGCCAGCAGCTTGACCGACAGCTATGGCTACACCTTC.

In the case of this clone: One end of the junction varies from germline; a read error may be responsible. V and J are TRBV27 and TRBJ2-7; no firm D call. CDR3 length: 15 residues. Germline V CDR1 and CDR2: MNHEY, SMNVEV (reference sequence). The DNA for the CDR3 is TGTGCCAGCAGTCTTTTCGGGTCAAACTCCCACGAGCAGTACTTC. Translating it yields CASSLFGSNSHEQYF.

The rearrangement uses TRBV7-6 and TRBJ2-5, with TRBD1 matching over 7 bases. Germline V CDR1 and CDR2: SGHVS, FNYEAQ. The V and J ends lost 3 bases and 5 bases, in that order; junction bases with no gene match: 6. The CDR3 spans 14 residues. The CDR3 nucleotides are TGTGCCAGCAGCTTCCGACAGGGCGGGGAGACCCAGTACTTC. Translation: CASSFRQGGETQYF. The variable domain in full, completed from reference TRBV7-6 and TRBJ2-5, reads GAGVSQSPRYKVTKRGQDVALRCDPISGHVSLYWYRQALGQGPEFLTYFNYEAQQDKSGLPNDRFSAERPEGSISTLTIQRTEQRDSAMYRCASSFRQGGETQYFGPGTRLLVL.

The V gene is TRBV5-1, the J gene TRBJ2-1; tentatively, D is TRBD1 (6 bases). Germline V gene lookup returns CDR1 SGHRS and CDR2 YFSETQ. The CDR3 is 15 amino acids. Trimming removed 4 bases at V and 2 bases at J, with 13 bases between. The CDR3, as DNA: TGCGCCAGCAGCCCGGGGACAAGCACCTACAATGAGCAGTTCTTC. It encodes CASSPGTSTYNEQFF.

V gene TRBV6-5 combines with J gene TRBJ2-1; D gene unclear. Germline V gene lookup returns CDR1 MNHEY and CDR2 SVGAGI. V was cut by 5 bases and J by 8 bases, with 13 bases left in between. This CDR3 comprises 13 residues. CDR3 in amino acids: CASSVPGRYEQFF. The DNA of the CDR3 is TGTGCCAGCAGTGTACCGGGTAGGTATGAGCAGTTCTTC.

The rearrangement uses TRBV29-1 and TRBJ1-4; perhaps TRBD1 as D (5 bases). CDR1 is SQVTM, CDR2 ANQGSEA, per germline. The CDR3 extends over 13 amino acids. Trimming cost V 4 bases and J 7 bases, with 13 bases left between them. The CDR3 DNA sequence: TGCAGCGTTGCCGGGGGGGTTAGTGAAAAACTGTTTTTT. Translating gives CSVAGGVSEKLFF.

V usage is TRBV10-3 and J usage is TRBJ2-1; D not resolved. The germline CDR1 and CDR2 sequences are ENHRY and SYGVKD. CDR3 length: 11 amino acids. The V gene lost 2 bases and the J gene lost 8 bases, with 4 bases spanning the gap. CDR3 residues: CAISEGYEQFF. The CDR3 region has the DNA TGTGCCATCAGTGAGGGGTATGAGCAGTTCTTC.

V gene TRBV6-4 combines with J gene TRBJ2-3, with 8 bases aligning to TRBD2. Germline V gives CDR1 MRHNA, CDR2 SNTAGT. The CDR3 spans 14 residues. Unmatched junction bases numbered 0, after V lost 4 bases and J lost 0 bases. The CDR3 here is CASSAGGSTDTQYF. The CDR3 DNA reads as TGTGCCAGCAGTGCGGGAGGGAGCACAGATACGCAGTATTTT.

The V gene is TRBV19, the J gene TRBJ2-7; 10 positions match TRBD1. The CDR3 contains 15 residues. The V gene's germline CDR1 is LNHDA and CDR2 SQIVND (reference sequence). Trimming cost V 0 bases and J 3 bases; bases outside gene matches: 2. The CDR3 DNA follows: TGTGCCAGTAGTATAGAGGGGACAGGGGTCTACGAGCAGTACTTC. Amino acids: CASSIEGTGVYEQYF.

The chain employs TRBV7-7 and TRBJ2-2; D could derive from TRBD1 or TRBD2 (5 bases each). CDR1 SSHAT and CDR2 FNYEAQ come from the germline V gene (reference sequence). Trimming removed 0 bases from V and 4 bases from J, with 12 bases in between. The CDR3 runs 16 residues. The CDR3 DNA sequence: TGTGCCAGCAGCTTAGCGCCTGGGGGAGCCACCGGGGAGCTGTTTTTT. Encoded protein: CASSLAPGGATGELFF.

The chain has TRBV2 and TRBJ2-1; 10 nucleotides line up with TRBD2. CDR3 length equals 18 residues. V lost 2 bases and J lost 5; bases outside the gene matches: 12. Per germline, CDR1 SNHLY and CDR2 FYNNEI. CDR3 sequence (DNA): TGTGCCAGCAGTGAACAACTAGCGGGGCAGAATCGCCACAATGAGCAGTTCTTC. It yields the protein CASSEQLAGQNRHNEQFF. Full variable domain (outside the CDR3, taken from reference TRBV2 and TRBJ2-1): EPEVTQTPSHQVTQMGQEVILRCVPISNHLYFYWYRQILGQKVEFLVSFYNNEISEKSEIFDDQFSVERPDGSNFTLKIRSTKLEDSAMYFCASSEQLAGQNRHNEQFFGPGTRLTVL.

The chain has TRBV30 and TRBJ2-3; 12 nucleotides line up with TRBD2. Germline V CDR1 and CDR2: GTSNPN, SVGIG (reference sequence). V dropped 8 bases and J dropped 3; count of bases not matched to a gene: 3. This CDR3 comprises 13 residues. The CDR3 region has the DNA TGTGCCAGGACTAGCGGGGCAACAGATACGCAGTATTTT. It encodes CARTSGATDTQYF.

The rearrangement links TRBV12-5 to TRBJ2-1; the match to TRBD1 covers 7 bases. V lost 2 bases, J lost 4 bases, and 14 bases stayed unmatched. Germline lookup yields CDR1 LGHNT and CDR2 FRNRAP. The CDR3 runs 18 residues. In DNA, the CDR3 is TGTGCTAGTGGTTTGAGCTTGGGACAGTCGAGGGGGTACAATGAGCAGTTCTTC. Its protein product is CASGLSLGQSRGYNEQFF.

The V call is TRBV7-2, the J call TRBJ2-7; a weak D match, TRBD1 (5 bases). This CDR3 has 14 amino acids. Germline V gene lookup returns CDR1 SGHTA and CDR2 FQGNSA. V was shortened by 3 bases and J by 1 base, with 10 bases between the two germline ends. CDR3: CASSFADSSYEQYF. CDR3 nucleotides: TGTGCCAGCAGCTTTGCTGACAGTTCCTACGAGCAGTACTTC.

The chain recombines TRBV7-9 with TRBJ2-7, with 7 bases that match TRBD2. J was trimmed by 6 bases and V by 2 bases; bases with no gene match: 7. The CDR3 extends over 14 amino acids. CDR1 SEHNR and CDR2 FQNEAQ come from the germline V gene (reference sequence). CDR3 region: CASSLRGLDGEQYF. CDR3 DNA sequence: TGTGCCAGCAGCTTACGTGGACTAGACGGCGAGCAGTACTTC.

The DNA of the CDR3 is TGTGCCAGCAGCTTATATGGCAGCATACAGTACTTC. Amino acids: CASSLYGSIQYF. This rearrangement joins TRBV7-2 to TRBJ2-5; D gene uncertain. The V gene's germline CDR1 is SGHTA and CDR2 FQGNSA. This CDR3 is 12 amino acids long. Trimming stripped 2 bases from V and 11 bases from J, with 12 bases between.

The gene calls are TRBV4-1 and TRBJ2-3; D possibly corresponds to TRBD2 (7 bases). There are 16 residues in the CDR3. Germline CDR1 and CDR2: MGHRA and YSYEKL. The V end was cut by 1 base, the J end by 4 bases, with 15 bases between. The CDR3 DNA sequence: TGCGCCAGCAGCCAAGTCGGAATCGGGGGGCCAGATACGCAGTATTTT. Translating gives CASSQVGIGGPDTQYF.

This chain joins TRBV11-3 and TRBJ2-3, with D uncertain. The CDR3 spans 13 residues. Trimming stripped 5 bases from V and 2 bases from J, with 8 bases between. Germline loops: CDR1 SGHNT, CDR2 YENEEA. CDR3: CASSHSITDTQYF. In nucleotides, the CDR3 is TGTGCCAGCAGCCACAGTATCACAGATACGCAGTATTTT.